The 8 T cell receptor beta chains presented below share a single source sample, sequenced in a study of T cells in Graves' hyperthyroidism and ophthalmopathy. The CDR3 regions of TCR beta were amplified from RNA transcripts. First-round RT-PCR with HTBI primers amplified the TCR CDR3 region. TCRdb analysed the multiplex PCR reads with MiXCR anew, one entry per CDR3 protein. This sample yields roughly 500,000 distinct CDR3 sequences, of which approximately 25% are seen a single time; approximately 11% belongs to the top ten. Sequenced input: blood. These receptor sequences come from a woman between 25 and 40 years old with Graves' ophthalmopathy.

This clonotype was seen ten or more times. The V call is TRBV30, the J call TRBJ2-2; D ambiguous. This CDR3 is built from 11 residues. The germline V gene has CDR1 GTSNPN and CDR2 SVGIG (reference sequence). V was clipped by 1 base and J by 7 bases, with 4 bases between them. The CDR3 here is CAWSALGELFF. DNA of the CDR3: TGTGCCTGGAGTGCCCTCGGGGAGCTGTTTTTT.

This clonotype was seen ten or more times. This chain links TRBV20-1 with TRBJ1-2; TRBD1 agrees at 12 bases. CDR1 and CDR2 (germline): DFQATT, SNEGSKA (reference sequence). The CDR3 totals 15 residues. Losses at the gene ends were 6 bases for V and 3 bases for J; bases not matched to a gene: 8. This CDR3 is CSAIGTGGVDYGYTF. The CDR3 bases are TGCAGTGCCATTGGGACAGGGGGCGTAGACTATGGCTACACCTTC.

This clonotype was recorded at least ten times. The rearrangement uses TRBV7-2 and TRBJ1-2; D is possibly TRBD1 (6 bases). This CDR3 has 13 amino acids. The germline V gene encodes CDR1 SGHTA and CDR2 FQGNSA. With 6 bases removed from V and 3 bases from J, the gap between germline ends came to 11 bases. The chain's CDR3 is CASRSGVDYGYTF. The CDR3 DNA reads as TGTGCCAGCAGATCAGGGGTGGACTATGGCTACACCTTC.

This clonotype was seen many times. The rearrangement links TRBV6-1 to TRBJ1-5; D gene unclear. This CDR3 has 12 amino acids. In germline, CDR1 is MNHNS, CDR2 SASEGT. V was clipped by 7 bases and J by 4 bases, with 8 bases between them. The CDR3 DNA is TGTGCCAGCACTGACCCAAATCAGCCCCAGCATTTT. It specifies CASTDPNQPQHF.

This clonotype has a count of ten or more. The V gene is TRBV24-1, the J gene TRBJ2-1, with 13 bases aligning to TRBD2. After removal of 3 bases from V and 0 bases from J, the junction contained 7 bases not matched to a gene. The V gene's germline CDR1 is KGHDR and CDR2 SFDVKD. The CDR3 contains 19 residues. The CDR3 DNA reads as TGTGCCACCAGTGATCCCGGGACTAGCGGGGCCCGCTCCTACAATGAGCAGTTCTTC. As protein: CATSDPGTSGARSYNEQFF.

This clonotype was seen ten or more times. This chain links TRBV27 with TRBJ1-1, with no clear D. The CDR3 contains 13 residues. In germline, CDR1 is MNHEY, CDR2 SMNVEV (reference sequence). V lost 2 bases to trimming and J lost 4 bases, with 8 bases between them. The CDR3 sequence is CASSLLVGTEAFF. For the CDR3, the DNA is TGTGCCAGCAGTTTACTGGTGGGCACTGAAGCTTTCTTT.

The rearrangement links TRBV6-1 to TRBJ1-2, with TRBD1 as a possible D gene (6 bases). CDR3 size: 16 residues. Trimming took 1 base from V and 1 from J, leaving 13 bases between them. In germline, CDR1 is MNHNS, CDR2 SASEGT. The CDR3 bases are TGTGCCAGCAGTGAAGGTGTCTGGACAGTTAACTATGGCTACACCTTC. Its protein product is CASSEGVWTVNYGYTF.

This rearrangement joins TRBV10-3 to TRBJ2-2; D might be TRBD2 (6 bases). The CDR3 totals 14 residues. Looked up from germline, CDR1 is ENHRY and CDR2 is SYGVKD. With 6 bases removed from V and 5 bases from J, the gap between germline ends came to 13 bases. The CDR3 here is CAIRGDRGTGELFF. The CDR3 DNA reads TGTGCCATCAGGGGAGATCGGGGGACCGGGGAGCTGTTTTTT.